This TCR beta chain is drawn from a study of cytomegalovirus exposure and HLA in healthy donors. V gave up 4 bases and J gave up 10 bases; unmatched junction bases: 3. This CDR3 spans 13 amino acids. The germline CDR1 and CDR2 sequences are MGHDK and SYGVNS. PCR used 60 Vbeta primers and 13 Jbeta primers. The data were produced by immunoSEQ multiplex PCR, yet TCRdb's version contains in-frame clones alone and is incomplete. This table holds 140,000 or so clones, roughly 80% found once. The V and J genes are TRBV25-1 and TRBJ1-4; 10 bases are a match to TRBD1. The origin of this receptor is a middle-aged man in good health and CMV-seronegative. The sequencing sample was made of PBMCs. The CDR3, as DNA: TGTGCCAGCAGTGGGGACAGGGGAGGAAAACTGTTTTTT. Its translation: CASSGDRGGKLFF.